This T cell receptor (beta chain) was found in a study of cytomegalovirus exposure and HLA in healthy donors. 60 Vbeta and 13 Jbeta primers were used in PCR. Assay: immunoSEQ multiplex PCR; the TCRdb copy retains only in-frame clones and omits some. The sample consists of fewer than 250,000 clones, more than 75% of them appearing once. Germline values: CDR1 SEHNR, CDR2 FQNEAQ (reference sequence). The CDR3 is 14 residues long. Study findings and constraints: Among donors in an Asian-associated ancestry cluster, a later analysis reportedly found fewer N-insertions than the approximately 700-donor mean.

To note about this clone: Antigen unknown. A junction boundary mismatches the germline segment, possibly from a read error.

Sequencing used PBMCs. The gene calls are TRBV7-9 and TRBJ1-4; TRBD1 aligns across 7 bases. This receptor was identified in a man aged 35 to 55 in good health and CMV-seropositive. The CDR3 nucleotides are TGTTCCAGCAGCTTCGGACAGGAGGGAGAAAAACTGTTTTTT. It translates to CSSSFGQEGEKLFF.